Here is one TCR beta chain with its context. Its target is unknown. This entry belongs to a study of cytomegalovirus exposure and HLA in healthy donors. General observations from the study: Most CMV-associated TCR beta chains were later found to appear HLA-restricted.

The PCR ran on 60 Vbeta and 13 Jbeta primers. Sequencing was performed with immunoSEQ multiplex PCR; in TCRdb, only in-frame clones are kept and a portion is missing. This table has 200,000 to 250,000 clones, approximately 80% appearing once. The germline gives CDR1 SGHNT, CDR2 YYREEE (reference sequence). The J segment lost 3 bases and the V segment lost 0 bases, leaving 5 bases of the junction unmatched. This CDR3 region has 15 residues. The clonotype comes from a man aged 40-49 years in good health and CMV-seronegative. The sequenced material came from PBMCs. The chain employs TRBV5-4 and TRBJ1-2; TRBD1 matches 7 bases. CDR3 sequence: CASSLERQGYYGYTF. The CDR3 DNA follows: TGTGCCAGCAGCTTGGAGAGACAGGGATACTATGGCTACACCTTC.